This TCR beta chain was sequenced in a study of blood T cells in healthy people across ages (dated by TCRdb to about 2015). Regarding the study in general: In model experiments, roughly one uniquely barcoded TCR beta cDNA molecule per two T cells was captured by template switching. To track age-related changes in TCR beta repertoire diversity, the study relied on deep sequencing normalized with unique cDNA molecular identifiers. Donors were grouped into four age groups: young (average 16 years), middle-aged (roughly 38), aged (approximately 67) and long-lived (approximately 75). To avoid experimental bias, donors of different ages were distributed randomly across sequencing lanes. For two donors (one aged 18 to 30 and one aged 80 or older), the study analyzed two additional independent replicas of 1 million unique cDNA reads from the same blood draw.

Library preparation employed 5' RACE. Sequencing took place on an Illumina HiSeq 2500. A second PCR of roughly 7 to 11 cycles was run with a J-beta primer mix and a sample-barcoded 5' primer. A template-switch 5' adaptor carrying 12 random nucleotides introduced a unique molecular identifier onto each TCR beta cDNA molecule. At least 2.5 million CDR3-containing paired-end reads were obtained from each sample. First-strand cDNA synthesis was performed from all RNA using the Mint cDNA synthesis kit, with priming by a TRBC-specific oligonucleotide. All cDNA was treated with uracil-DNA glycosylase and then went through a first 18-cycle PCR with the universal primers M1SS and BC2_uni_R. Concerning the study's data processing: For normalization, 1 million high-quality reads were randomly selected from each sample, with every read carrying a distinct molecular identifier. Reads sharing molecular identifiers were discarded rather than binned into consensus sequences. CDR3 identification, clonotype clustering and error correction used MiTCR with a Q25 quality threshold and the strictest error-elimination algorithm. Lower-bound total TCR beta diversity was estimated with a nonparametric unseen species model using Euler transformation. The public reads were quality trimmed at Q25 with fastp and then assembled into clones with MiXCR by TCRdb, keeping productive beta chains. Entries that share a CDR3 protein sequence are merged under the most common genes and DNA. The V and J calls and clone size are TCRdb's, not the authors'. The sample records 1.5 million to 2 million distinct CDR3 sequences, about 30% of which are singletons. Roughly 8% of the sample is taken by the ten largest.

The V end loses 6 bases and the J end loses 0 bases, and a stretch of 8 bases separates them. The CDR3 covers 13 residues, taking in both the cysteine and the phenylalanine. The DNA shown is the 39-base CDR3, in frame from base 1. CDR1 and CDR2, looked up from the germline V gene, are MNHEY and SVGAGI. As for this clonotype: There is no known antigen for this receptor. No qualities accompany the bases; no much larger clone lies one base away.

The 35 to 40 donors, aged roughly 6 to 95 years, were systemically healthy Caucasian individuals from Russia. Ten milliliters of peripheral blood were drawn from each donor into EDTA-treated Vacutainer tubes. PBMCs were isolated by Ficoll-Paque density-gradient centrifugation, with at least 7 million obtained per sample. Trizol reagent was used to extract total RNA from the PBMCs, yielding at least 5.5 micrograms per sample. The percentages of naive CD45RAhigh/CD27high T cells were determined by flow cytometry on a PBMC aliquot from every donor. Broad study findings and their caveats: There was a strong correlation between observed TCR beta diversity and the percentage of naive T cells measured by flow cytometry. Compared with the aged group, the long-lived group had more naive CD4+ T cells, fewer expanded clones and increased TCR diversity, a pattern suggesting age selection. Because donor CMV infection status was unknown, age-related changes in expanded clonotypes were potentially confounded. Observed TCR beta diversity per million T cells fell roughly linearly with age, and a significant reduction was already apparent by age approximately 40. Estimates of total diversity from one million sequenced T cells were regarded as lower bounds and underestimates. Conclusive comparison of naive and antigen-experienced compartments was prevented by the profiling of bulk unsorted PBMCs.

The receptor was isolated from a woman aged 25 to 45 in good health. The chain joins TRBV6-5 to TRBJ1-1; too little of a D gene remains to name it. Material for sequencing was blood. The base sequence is TGTGCCAGCAGAATCCTCATGAACACTGAAGCTTTCTTT. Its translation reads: CASRILMNTEAFF.